This T cell receptor (beta chain) stems from a study of Ad26.COV2.S vaccination and SARS-CoV-2 variants. Study-wide points: Recipients of vaccine and of placebo showed similar breadth of their non-spike TCR repertoires.

The data were produced by immunoSEQ multiplex PCR, yet TCRdb's version contains in-frame clones alone and is incomplete. The sample contains 180,000 or so clones, 70% to 90% of which appear only once. Details on this clone: The antigen remains unidentified.

V lost 5 bases and J 2 bases, leaving 10 bases between the germline ends. The CDR3 has 14 residues. The V gene's germline CDR1 is LGHDT and CDR2 YNNKEL (reference sequence). The origin of this receptor is a human donor who had recovered from COVID-19. The chain has TRBV3-1 (or the pseudogene TRBV3-2) and TRBJ1-3, with D perhaps TRBD1 (6 bases). The source material was peripheral blood, sampled after recovery from COVID-19. In DNA, the CDR3 is TGTGCCAGCAGCGCACAGGGTGCTGGAAACACCATATATTTT. It encodes CASSAQGAGNTIYF.